Listed below are T cell receptor beta chains from one sample, sequenced in a study of response to subunit inactivated influenza vaccine. TCRdb re-derived calls from the RT-PCR reads in MiXCR, one entry per CDR3 protein. The profile shows approximately 730,000 distinct CDR3 sequences, approximately 15% of them singletons. The sequenced sample was PBMCs from blood, obtained around 14 days before vaccination. The receptors were sampled from a man aged 50 to 59 who received an inactivated influenza vaccine. Each CDR3 is given with its conserved first and last residue. The D gene is left open where the match is weak. Rows give clone size only sometimes, using once, few, many, or a class for an expanded clone.

clone size	V gene	CDR3 length	D gene	J gene	CDR3 DNA	CDR3 protein
.	TRBV7-9	12	.	TRBJ2-7	TGTGCCAGCAGCCCGACGGGGTTAGAGCAGTACTTC	CASSPTGLEQYF
few	TRBV12-3/TRBV12-4	15	TRBD1	TRBJ1-1	TGTGCCAGCACTGATACGGGACAGGGGAACACTGAAGCTTTCTTT	CASTDTGQGNTEAFF
.	TRBV12-3/TRBV12-4	17	TRBD1	TRBJ2-7	TGTACCTGCAGTTTCCAATACTTGTCAGGGGGTGCCTACGAGCAGTACTTC	CTCSFQYLSGGAYEQYF
few	TRBV11-2	16	.	TRBJ2-7	TGTGCCAGCACCTCGTTTTGGGAGGAGGACTCCTACGAGCAGTACTTC	CASTSFWEEDSYEQYF
.	TRBV4-3	16	TRBD2	TRBJ2-2	TGCGCCAGCAGCCAAAGCGGGAGAGGGGGCACCGGGGAGCTGTTTTTT	CASSQSGRGGTGELFF
.	TRBV10-3	15	.	TRBJ2-3	TGTGCCATCAGTGAGCCCGGGGGAAGCACAGATACGCAGTATTTT	CAISEPGGSTDTQYF
.	TRBV10-3	13	TRBD2	TRBJ2-1	TGTGCCATCAGTCCGGGACTAGCGGGTGAGCAGTTCTTC	CAISPGLAGEQFF
many	TRBV15	13	.	TRBJ1-1	TGTGCCACCGGGGGAGACACTCTCACTGAAGCTTTCTTT	CATGGDTLTEAFF
.	TRBV27	13	.	TRBJ2-1	TGTGCCACCAAGATGGGCTCCTACAATGAGCAGTTCTTC	CATKMGSYNEQFF
.	TRBV5-1	15	.	TRBJ2-3	TGCGCCAGCAGCTTGTCTGGGACCCTCAGGGATACGCAGTATTTT	CASSLSGTLRDTQYF
.	TRBV20-1	15	.	TRBJ2-5	TGCAGTGCTAGACGGATGGGGACAAGGCAAGAGACCCAGTACTTC	CSARRMGTRQETQYF
.	TRBV12-3/TRBV12-4	16	TRBD1	TRBJ2-7	TGTGCCAGCAGCCGGACAGGGTCCAATTTATACTACGAGCAGTACTTC	CASSRTGSNLYYEQYF
few	TRBV14	16	.	TRBJ2-1	TGTGCCAGCAGCCAGGGGCTAGTAGTGGGGTCCAATGAGCAGTTCTTC	CASSQGLVVGSNEQFF
.	TRBV19	16	TRBD1	TRBJ2-2	TGTGCCAGTAGTATGTGGGGACAGGGGAGAATCGGGGAGCTGTTTTTT	CASSMWGQGRIGELFF
few	TRBV12-3/TRBV12-4	15	TRBD2	TRBJ2-1	TGTGCCAGCACACCGAACAGACTAGCGATCTGGGAGCAGTTCTTC	CASTPNRLAIWEQFF
.	TRBV4-3	16	.	TRBJ2-3	TGCGCCAGCAGCCAAGATGGGGCACCTAGCACAGATACGCAGTATTTT	CASSQDGAPSTDTQYF
few	TRBV20-1	14	.	TRBJ2-7	TGCAGTGCTAGAGCCGGGACATCTATTTACGAGCAGTACTTC	CSARAGTSIYEQYF
.	TRBV10-3	16	.	TRBJ2-7	TGTGCCATCAGTGAGTCGGTGGGGACAACACGCAACGAGCAGTACTTC	CAISESVGTTRNEQYF
.	TRBV6-1	13	.	TRBJ2-7	TGTGCCAGCAGAGGGGGGACCTACTACGAGCAGTACTTC	CASRGGTYYEQYF
few	TRBV5-6	17	.	TRBJ2-3	TGTGCCAGCAGCTTGGTCTCTCGCCAAGTGAGCACAGATACGCAGTATTTT	CASSLVSRQVSTDTQYF
.	TRBV12-3/TRBV12-4	13	.	TRBJ1-2	TGTGCCAGCAGTTTTAGGCGGACCTATGGCTACACCTTC	CASSFRRTYGYTF
few	TRBV6-4	17	TRBD1	TRBJ1-5	TGTGCCAGCAGTGACCCCAGACAGGGGGCGGACAATCAGCCCCAGCATTTT	CASSDPRQGADNQPQHF
few	TRBV7-9	14	.	TRBJ1-1	TGTGCCAGCAGCTTCCAGGGGCGAGGGACTGAAGCTTTCTTT	CASSFQGRGTEAFF